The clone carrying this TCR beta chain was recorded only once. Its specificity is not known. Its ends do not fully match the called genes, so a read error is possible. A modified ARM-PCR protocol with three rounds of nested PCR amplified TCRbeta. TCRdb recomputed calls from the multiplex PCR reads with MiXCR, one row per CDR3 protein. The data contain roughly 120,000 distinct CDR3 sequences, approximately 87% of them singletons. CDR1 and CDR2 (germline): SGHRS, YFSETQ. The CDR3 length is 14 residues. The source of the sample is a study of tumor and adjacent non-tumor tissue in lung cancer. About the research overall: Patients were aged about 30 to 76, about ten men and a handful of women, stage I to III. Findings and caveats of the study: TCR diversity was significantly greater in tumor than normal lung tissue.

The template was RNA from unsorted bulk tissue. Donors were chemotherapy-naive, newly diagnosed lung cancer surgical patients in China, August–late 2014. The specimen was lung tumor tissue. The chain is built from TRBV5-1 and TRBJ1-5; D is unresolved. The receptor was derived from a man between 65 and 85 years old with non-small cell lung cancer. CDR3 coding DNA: TGCGCCAGCAGCCCTGGATCGGAAGATCAGCCCCATCATTTT. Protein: CASSPGSEDQPHHF.